The rows below give T cell receptor beta chains drawn from one sample of a study of shared T cell receptors in the human thymus. Libraries were prepared by immunoSEQ multiplex PCR; TCRdb keeps only in-frame clonotypes and omits some of them. Of fewer than 700,000 clones listed, approximately 87% are singletons. The data were also submitted as part of a second study, on human thymus T cells.

The specimen sequenced was thymocytes. The receptors stem from a boy under three years old with a congenital heart defect. CDR3s include the opening cysteine and the closing phenylalanine or tryptophan. The D gene is left open where the match is weak. Where a row states a size, it is once, few, many or the class of an expanded clone; other rows omit it.

v_call	j_call	clone_size	d_call	cdr3_aa	cdr3_nt
TRBV4-1	TRBJ2-7	-	-	CASSHAPSDEQYF	TGCGCCAGCAGCCATGCTCCTAGCGACGAGCAGTACTTC
TRBV2	TRBJ2-7	-	-	CASRPPGVCYEQYF	TGTGCCAGCAGGCCGCCGGGAGTCTGCTACGAGCAGTACTTC
TRBV18	TRBJ2-1	-	TRBD1	CASSPFQGAKVDEQFF	TGTGCCAGCTCGCCTTTTCAGGGGGCGAAAGTAGATGAGCAGTTCTTC
TRBV7-6	TRBJ2-7	-	-	CASSLGTAVYEQYF	TGTGCCAGCAGCTTAGGGACAGCGGTCTACGAGCAGTACTTC
TRBV15	TRBJ2-6	few	TRBD2	CATGLGAERSGANVLTF	TGTGCCACCGGACTAGGAGCGGAACGCTCTGGGGCCAACGTCCTGACTTTC
TRBV7-8	TRBJ1-4	-	-	CASSLAENEKLFF	TGTGCCAGCAGCTTAGCGGAGAATGAAAAACTGTTTTTT
TRBV4-3	TRBJ2-7	once	TRBD2	CASSQDYGGGPYEQYF	TGCGCCAGCAGCCAAGACTATGGCGGGGGGCCCTACGAGCAGTACTTC
TRBV12-5	TRBJ1-2	-	-	CASGFSGLGGYGYTF	TGTGCTAGTGGTTTCTCAGGGCTAGGGGGCTATGGCTACACCTTC
TRBV6-5	TRBJ1-2	-	TRBD1	CASSPTGVNYGYTF	TGTGCCAGCAGTCCGACAGGGGTAAACTATGGCTACACCTTC
TRBV28	TRBJ1-5	-	-	CASSTTQGPHQPQHF	TGTGCCAGCAGTACCACACAGGGTCCCCATCAGCCCCAGCATTTT
TRBV14	TRBJ2-3	-	TRBD2	CASSLGTSFADTQYF	TGTGCCAGCAGCCTAGGGACTAGCTTTGCAGATACGCAGTATTTT
TRBV30	TRBJ2-3	-	TRBD2	CAWNLGLAGGRADTQYF	TGTGCCTGGAACCTAGGACTAGCGGGAGGGCGGGCAGATACGCAGTATTTT
TRBV5-1	TRBJ2-7	-	TRBD2	CASSLAAASGPYEQYF	TGCGCCAGCAGCTTGGCCGCAGCTAGCGGACCGTACGAGCAGTACTTC
TRBV19	TRBJ1-2	-	-	CASALTGPDTPRHSLTTYGYTF	TGTGCCAGTGCCCTTACAGGGCCGGATACGCCGCGCCACTCTCTGACTACCTATGGCTACACCTTC
TRBV10-3	TRBJ2-7	once	TRBD2	CAIASSGSFGSYEQYF	TGTGCCATCGCGTCTAGCGGGAGTTTCGGCTCCTACGAGCAGTACTTC
TRBV4-2	TRBJ2-2	-	-	CASSRGGENTGELFF	TGTGCCAGCAGTCGCGGAGGGGAAAACACCGGGGAGCTGTTTTTT
TRBV30	TRBJ1-4	once	-	CAWSGGVQGGNEKLFF	TGTGCCTGGAGTGGGGGGGTGCAGGGTGGAAATGAAAAACTGTTTTTT